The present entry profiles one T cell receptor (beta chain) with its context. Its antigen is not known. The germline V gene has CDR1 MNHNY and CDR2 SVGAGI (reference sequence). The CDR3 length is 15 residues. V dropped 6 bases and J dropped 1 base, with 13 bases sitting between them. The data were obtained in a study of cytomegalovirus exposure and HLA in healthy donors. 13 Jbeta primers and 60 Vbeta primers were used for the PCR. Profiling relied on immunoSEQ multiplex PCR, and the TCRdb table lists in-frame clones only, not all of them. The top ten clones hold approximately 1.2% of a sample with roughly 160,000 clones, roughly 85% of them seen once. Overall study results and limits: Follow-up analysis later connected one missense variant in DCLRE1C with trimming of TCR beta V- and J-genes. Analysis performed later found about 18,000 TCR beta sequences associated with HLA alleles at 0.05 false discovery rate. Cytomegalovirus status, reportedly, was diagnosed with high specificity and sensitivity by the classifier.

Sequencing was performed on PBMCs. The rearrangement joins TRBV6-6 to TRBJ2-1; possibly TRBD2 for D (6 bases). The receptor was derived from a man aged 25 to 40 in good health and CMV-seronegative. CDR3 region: CASREGRSSYNEQFF. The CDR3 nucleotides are TGTGCCAGCAGGGAGGGCCGGTCGTCCTACAATGAGCAGTTCTTC.